The next 28 T cell receptor beta chains were all read from a single sample in a study of tumor-infiltrating lymphocytes in primary liver carcinoma. The investigators made TCR beta cDNA from about 0.45 ug total RNA, using a constant-region primer. Library construction for TCR beta comprised three nested multiplex PCR rounds performed with slightly modified ARM-PCR. TRBV1-TRBV30 forward primers paired with a C-beta reverse primer were used in the first two PCR rounds, which ran roughly 9 cycles each. TCRdb passed the multiplex PCR reads through MiXCR, listing each CDR3 protein once. Of about 100,000 distinct CDR3 sequences listed, 68% are singletons. Starting material for RNA and DNA co-extraction consisted of about 17-31 mg of unsorted bulk tissue. The sequencing input was tumor-adjacent normal liver tissue. The source is a man in his forties or fifties with primary liver carcinoma and hepatitis B virus infection.

Points on this clonotype: The germline gene is not matched at one end of the junction; a read error may be the cause. The chain links TRBV6-1 to TRBJ1-6, with D uncertain. CDR1 is MNHNS, CDR2 SASEGT, per germline. The CDR3 has 14 amino acids. In DNA, the CDR3 is TGTGCCAGCACTGAACGGATTATGAATTCACCCCTCCACTTT. Its protein is CASTERIMNSPLHF.

For this clonotype: One end of the junction is discordant with germline, which a read error may explain. The chain links TRBV11-2 to TRBJ2-1; D possibly corresponds to TRBD2 (6 bases). The CDR3 is 18 amino acids. Per germline, CDR1 SGHAT and CDR2 FQNNGV. The CDR3 here is CANSFDPRRTGSYNGQFF. DNA of the CDR3: TGTGCTAACAGCTTTGACCCTAGGAGGACCGGGAGTTACAATGGGCAGTTCTTC.

Concerning this clonotype itself: This sequence may be a read error, since a much larger clone differs from it by one base. This CDR3 is CASSTTGEETRYF. The CDR3 coding sequence is TGTGCCAGCAGCACGACAGGGGAAGAGACCCGGTACTTC. V usage is TRBV5-4 and J usage is TRBJ2-5; 8 nucleotides match TRBD1. The CDR3 has 13 amino acids. Germline V gives CDR1 SGHNT, CDR2 YYREEE (reference sequence). Looking up the rest from reference TRBV5-4 and TRBJ2-5 gives the full variable domain: ETGVTQSPTHLIKTRGQQVTLRCSSQSGHNTVSWYQQALGQGPQFIFQYYREEENGRGNFPPRFSGLQFPNYSSELNVNALELDDSALYLCASSTTGEETRYFGPGTRLLVL.

Turning to this clonotype: At one boundary the junction diverges from the germline segment, which might be a read error. V and J are TRBV6-1 and TRBJ2-7; 7 bases agree with TRBD1. The CDR3 sequence is 13 residues long. Germline V CDR1 and CDR2: MNHNS, SASEGT. The CDR3 DNA reads TGTACCAGCCGGAGACAGGGAGCCCTCGAGCAATACTTC. It specifies CTSRRQGALEQYF.

This clonotype was seen a few times. This chain uses TRBV6-4 with TRBJ2-1; 15 bases align to TRBD2. CDR1 and CDR2 (germline): MRHNA, SNTAGT. This CDR3 spans 17 amino acids. V was pared by 7 bases and J by 0 bases, with 4 bases of the junction left unmatched. CDR3 loop: CASIGLAGGSSYNEQFF. The CDR3 nucleotides are TGTGCCAGCATTGGACTAGCGGGAGGGAGCTCCTACAATGAGCAGTTCTTC.

A few counts support this clonotype. The chain employs TRBV18 and TRBJ2-2; D is ambiguous. V lost 8 bases and J lost 0, with 13 bases in between. Germline lookup yields CDR1 KGHSH and CDR2 LQKENI. This CDR3 has 15 amino acids. CDR3 DNA sequence: TGTGCCAGCCGGCTTGCGGCCCCGAACACCGGGGAGCTGTTTTTT. It specifies CASRLAAPNTGELFF.

The J gene is TRBJ2-7, the V gene TRBV28, with a tentative D call TRBD1 (8 bases). CDR1 and CDR2 from the germline V gene are MDHEN and SYDVKM. The CDR3 spans 18 residues. V gave up 3 bases and J gave up 9 bases, with 30 bases separating them. The CDR3 DNA sequence: TGTGCCAGCAGTTTGGGTCCAGGGACAGGACTAGGGGCCTATGGGCAGTACTTC. Its protein product is CASSLGPGTGLGAYGQYF.

As for this clonotype: Possible read error: a much larger clone is one base away. The rearrangement links TRBV12-3 or TRBV12-4 to TRBJ2-1; the D gene could be TRBD1 or TRBD2 (5 bases each). The CDR3 is 15 residues long. Trimming removed 5 bases from V and 4 bases from J, with 15 bases in between. The CDR3 loop reads CASSATGRGYNEQFF. The CDR3 DNA follows: TGTGCCAGCAGTGCGACGGGACGGGGATACAATGAGCAGTTCTTC.

This clonotype was seen a handful of times. This chain connects TRBV6-1 to TRBJ2-1; D is unclear. V lost 6 bases and J 4 bases, leaving 7 bases between the germline ends. The CDR3 consists of 12 residues. Germline CDR1 reads MNHNS; CDR2 reads SASEGT. CDR3 residues: CASSLAYNEQFF. The CDR3 coding sequence is TGTGCCAGCAGCCTCGCTTACAATGAGCAGTTCTTC.

Of note for this clonotype: A much more abundant neighbour one base away suggests this may be a read error. This sequence joins TRBV5-6 and TRBJ2-7; 9 nucleotides align to TRBD2. Per germline, CDR1 SGHDT and CDR2 YYEEEE. The CDR3 sequence is 14 residues long. CDR3 DNA sequence: TGTGCCAGCAGCTTGGTAGCGGGAGTCTACGAGCATTACTTC. This gives the protein CASSLVAGVYEHYF.

For this clonotype: Here the CDR3 omits its conserved ending phenylalanine or tryptophan, so a read error is the likely source. This chain connects TRBV4-1 to TRBJ2-5; D unresolved. Germline V gene data show CDR1 as MGHRA and CDR2 as YSYEKL. The V and J ends lost 2 bases and 9 bases respectively, with 16 bases between them. This CDR3 has 14 amino acids. Here the CDR3 DNA reads TGCGCCAGCAGCCAATACCCTTCAGCTGGGGCCCAGTACCTC. Amino acids: CASSQYPSAGAQYL.

A note on this clonotype: Given the absence of the conserved phenylalanine or tryptophan at the CDR3 end, a read error is likely. The chain couples TRBV7-8 to TRBJ2-1; 10 bases are a match to TRBD2. The CDR3 has 15 amino acids. Looked up from germline, CDR1 is SGHVS and CDR2 is FQNEAQ. The CDR3 DNA reads TGTGCCAGCAGCAAAAGAGGACTAGCGGACAATGGGCAGTTCCTC. Its protein is CASSKRGLADNGQFL.

Worth noting for this clonotype: Given the absence of the conserved phenylalanine or tryptophan at the CDR3 end, a read error is likely. The chain employs TRBV5-5 and TRBJ1-4, with TRBD1 matching over 8 bases. Germline values: CDR1 SGHKS, CDR2 YYEKEE (reference sequence). The CDR3 covers 14 residues. The ends lost 4 bases at V and 8 bases at J; junction bases unmatched: 7. The CDR3 DNA reads TGTGCCAGCAGCCCAGGGGGCACGGAGGAAAAACTGTTTTAT. Amino acid sequence: CASSPGGTEEKLFY.

This clonotype was found many times. The rearrangement links TRBV4-1 to TRBJ2-2; tentatively, D is TRBD2 (5 bases). Germline values: CDR1 MGHRA, CDR2 YSYEKL. The CDR3 sequence is 16 residues long. Trimming shortened V by 4 bases and J by 3 bases, and 15 bases separated the two germline ends. DNA of the CDR3: TGCGCCAGCAGCCCAGAAGAGGGTCTCGACACCGGGGAGCTGTTTTTT. Translated, it gives CASSPEEGLDTGELFF.

In its sample, this clonotype was seen once. V and J are TRBV12-3 or TRBV12-4 and TRBJ1-5, with D possibly matching TRBD1 (6 bases). The V end was cut by 4 bases, the J end by 8 bases, with 15 bases between. This CDR3 contains 14 residues. In DNA form, the CDR3 reads TGTGCCAGCAGTTCAGACAGGAGCGATGAGCCCCAGCATTTT. Amino acids: CASSSDRSDEPQHF.

A note on this clonotype: A junction end diverges from the germline sequence, so it may reflect a read error. This chain joins TRBV11-2 and TRBJ2-3; D might be TRBD2 (5 bases). The germline V gene has CDR1 SGHAT and CDR2 FQNNGV. This CDR3 region has 16 residues. CDR3 amino acids: CTSSGPATWGTDTQYF. CDR3 coding DNA: TGTACCAGCAGCGGCCCCGCGACGTGGGGCACAGATACGCAGTATTTT.

This clonotype appeared many times. The chain joins TRBV12-3 or TRBV12-4 to TRBJ2-5; 7 bases agree with TRBD1. The ends lost 5 bases at V and 3 bases at J; junction bases unmatched: 0. The CDR3 covers 12 residues. The CDR3 here is CASSTGEETQYF. CDR3 DNA sequence: TGTGCCAGCAGTACAGGGGAAGAGACCCAGTACTTC.

To note about this clonotype: A much larger clone differs from this one at a single base, so this may be a read error. V gene TRBV4-2 combines with J gene TRBJ2-3; the match to TRBD1 covers 8 bases. Germline V gene data show CDR1 as LGHNA and CDR2 as YNFKEQ. This CDR3 is 18 amino acids long. The CDR3, as DNA: TGTGTCAGCAGCCAAGATCAACTTCGGACAGGGATCGCAGATACGCAGTATTTT. Translation: CVSSQDQLRTGIADTQYF.

J is TRBJ2-3 and V is TRBV4-2, with D possibly matching TRBD2 (5 bases). Germline lookup yields CDR1 LGHNA and CDR2 YNFKEQ. This CDR3 is built from 15 residues. V was trimmed by 1 base and J by 1 base, leaving 9 bases between them. The CDR3 sequence is CASSQAEGGTDTQYF. CDR3 nucleotide sequence: TGTGCCAGCAGCCAAGCTGAGGGCGGCACAGATACGCAGTATTTT.

This clonotype was observed a few times. The chain carries TRBV6-1 and TRBJ2-3; a possible D gene is TRBD2 (6 bases). Trimming left V 11 bases short and J 2 bases short, with 11 bases between. Germline-derived CDR1 and CDR2 are MNHNS and SASEGT. The CDR3 extends over 12 amino acids. CDR3 sequence reads: CAGGVTTDTQYF. For the CDR3, the DNA is TGTGCCGGCGGGGTTACCACAGATACGCAGTATTTT.

This clonotype was counted once. Relative to the germline gene, one junction end is altered; a read error may explain this. V gene TRBV12-3 or TRBV12-4 combines with J gene TRBJ2-3; TRBD2 aligns across 13 bases. The CDR3 runs 15 residues. This chain's CDR3 is CASSRLAGGTDRQYF. CDR3 DNA: TGTGCTAGCAGCCGACTAGCGGGAGGCACAGATAGGCAGTATTTT.

Concerning this clonotype: This may be a read error: a much more frequent sequence differs by one nucleotide. This CDR3 is missing its conserved last phenylalanine or tryptophan, likely due to a read error. This chain links TRBV7-8 with TRBJ1-2, with D tentatively TRBD1 (6 bases). The CDR3 runs 15 residues. The germline gives CDR1 SGHVS, CDR2 FQNEAQ. The V and J ends lost 8 bases and 4 bases respectively, with 20 bases between them. CDR3 DNA sequence: TGTGCCAGCGCGGAGTGGGCAGGGGAGACCTATGGCTACACCATC. Protein sequence: CASAEWAGETYGYTI.

By frequency in the sample, this clonotype is medium-sized. V usage is TRBV5-6 and J usage is TRBJ2-1; no definite D call. Germline V gives CDR1 SGHDT, CDR2 YYEEEE. V gave up 0 bases and J gave up 0 bases, with 10 bases separating them. The CDR3 sequence is 16 residues long. The CDR3 spells CASSLEGGSSYNEQFF. DNA for the CDR3: TGTGCCAGCAGCTTGGAGGGCGGAAGCTCCTACAATGAGCAGTTCTTC. Using reference TRBV5-6 and TRBJ2-1 for the parts outside the CDR3, the full variable domain is DAGVTQSPTHLIKTRGQQVTLRCSPKSGHDTVSWYQQALGQGPQFIFQYYEEEERQRGNFPDRFSGHQFPNYSSELNVNALLLGDSALYLCASSLEGGSSYNEQFFGPGTRLTVL.

This chain links TRBV7-9 with TRBJ1-4; TRBD1 matches at 8 bases. V lost 0 bases, J lost 7 bases, and 7 bases stayed unmatched. There are 16 residues in the CDR3. Germline lookup yields CDR1 SEHNR and CDR2 FQNEAQ (reference sequence). As DNA, the CDR3 is TGTGCCAGCAGCTTAGCCTCCGGGACAGGCGGTGAAAAACTGTTTTTT. Translated, it gives CASSLASGTGGEKLFF. Filled out from reference TRBV7-9 and TRBJ1-4, the complete variable domain reads DTGVSQNPRHKITKRGQNVTFRCDPISEHNRLYWYRQTLGQGPEFLTYFQNEAQLEKSRLLSDRFSAERPKGSFSTLEIQRTEQGDSAMYLCASSLASGTGGEKLFFGSGTQLSVL.

This clonotype was observed a single time. A read error is likely, as this CDR3 ends without the conserved phenylalanine or tryptophan. This sequence joins TRBV11-2 and TRBJ1-1, with D uncertain. The CDR3 is made up of 12 amino acids. Germline lookup yields CDR1 SGHAT and CDR2 FQNNGV. The CDR3 nucleotides read TGTGCCGGCAGTTTAGGGTGCATTGAAGCTTTCGTT. It translates to CAGSLGCIEAFV.

The chain is built from TRBV7-2 and TRBJ2-2; D unresolved. Trimming cost V 5 bases and J 1 base, with 5 bases left between them. This CDR3 spans 13 amino acids. Germline CDR1 and CDR2: SGHTA and FQGNSA. The CDR3 loop is CASSPKNTGELFF. In DNA, the CDR3 is TGTGCCAGCAGCCCCAAGAACACCGGGGAGCTGTTTTTT.

The chain uses TRBV6-5 and TRBJ2-1, with D hard to call. Germline CDR1 reads MNHEY; CDR2 reads SVGAGI. This CDR3 comprises 13 residues. V was shortened by 7 bases and J by 11 bases, with 18 bases between the two germline ends. CDR3 in DNA: TGTGCCAGCATGGCCTCTAACTCCTACCAGCAGTTCTTC. This sequence encodes CASMASNSYQQFF.

On this clonotype: The junction departs from germline at one end; a sequencing error may be responsible. The chain combines TRBV11-2 with TRBJ2-3; 7 bases agree with TRBD2. The V gene's germline CDR1 is SGHAT and CDR2 FQNNGV. The CDR3 spans 15 residues. CDR3 sequence (DNA): TGTGCCAGCAGCTTACTAACGGGAGGAGAGGATACACAGTATTTT. It translates to CASSLLTGGEDTQYF.